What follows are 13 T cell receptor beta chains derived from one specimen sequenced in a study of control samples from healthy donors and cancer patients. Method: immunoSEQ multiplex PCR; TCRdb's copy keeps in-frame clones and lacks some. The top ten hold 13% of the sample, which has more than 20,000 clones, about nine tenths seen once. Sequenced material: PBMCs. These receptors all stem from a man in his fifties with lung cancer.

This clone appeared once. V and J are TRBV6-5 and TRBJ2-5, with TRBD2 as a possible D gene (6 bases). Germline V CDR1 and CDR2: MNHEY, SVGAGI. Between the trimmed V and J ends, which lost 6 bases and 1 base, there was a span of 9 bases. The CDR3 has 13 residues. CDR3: CASSGTFQETQYF. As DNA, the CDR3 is TGTGCCAGCAGCGGGACTTTCCAAGAGACCCAGTACTTC.

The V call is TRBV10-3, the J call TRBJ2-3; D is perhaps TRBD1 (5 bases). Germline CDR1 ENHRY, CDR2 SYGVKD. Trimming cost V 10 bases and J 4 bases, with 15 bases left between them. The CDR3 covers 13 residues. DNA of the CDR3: TGTGCCACCAGGGATTTCAGTTCAGATACGCAGTATTTT. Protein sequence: CATRDFSSDTQYF.

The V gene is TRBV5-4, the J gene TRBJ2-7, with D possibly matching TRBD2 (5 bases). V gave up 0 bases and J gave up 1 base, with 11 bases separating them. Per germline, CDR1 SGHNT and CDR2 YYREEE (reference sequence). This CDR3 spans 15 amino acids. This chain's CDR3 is CASSLGLTPSYEQYF. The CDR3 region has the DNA TGTGCCAGCAGCTTGGGACTAACCCCGTCCTACGAGCAGTACTTC.

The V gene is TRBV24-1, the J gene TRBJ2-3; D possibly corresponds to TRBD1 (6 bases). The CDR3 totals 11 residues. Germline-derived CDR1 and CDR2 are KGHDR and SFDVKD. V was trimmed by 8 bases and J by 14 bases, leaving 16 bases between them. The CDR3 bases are TGTGCCACCAATTTCCGGGACATAGGGTATTTT. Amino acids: CATNFRDIGYF.

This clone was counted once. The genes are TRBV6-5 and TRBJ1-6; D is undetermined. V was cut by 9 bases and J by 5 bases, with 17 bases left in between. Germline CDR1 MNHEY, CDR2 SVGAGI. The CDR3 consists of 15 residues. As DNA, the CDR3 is TGTGCCAGTCAACCCGGGTTATTCGATAATTCACCCCTCCACTTT. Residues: CASQPGLFDNSPLHF.

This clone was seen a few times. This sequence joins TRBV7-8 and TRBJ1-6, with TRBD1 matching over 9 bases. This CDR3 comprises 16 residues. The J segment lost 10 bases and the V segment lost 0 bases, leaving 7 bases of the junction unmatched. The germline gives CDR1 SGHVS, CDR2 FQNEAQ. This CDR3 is CASSLAEGQGRSPLHF. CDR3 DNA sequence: TGTGCCAGCAGCTTAGCAGAGGGACAGGGCCGATCACCCCTCCACTTT.

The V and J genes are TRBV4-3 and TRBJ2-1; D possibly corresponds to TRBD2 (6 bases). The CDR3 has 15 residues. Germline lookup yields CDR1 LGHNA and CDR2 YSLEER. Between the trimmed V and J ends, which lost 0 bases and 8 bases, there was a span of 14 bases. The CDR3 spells CASSQDSRGSDEQFF. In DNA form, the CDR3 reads TGCGCCAGCAGCCAAGATTCTCGGGGGAGCGATGAGCAGTTCTTC.

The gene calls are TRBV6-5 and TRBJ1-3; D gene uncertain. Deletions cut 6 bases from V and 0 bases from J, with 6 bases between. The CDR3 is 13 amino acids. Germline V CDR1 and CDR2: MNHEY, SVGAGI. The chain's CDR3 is CASRTGSGNTIYF. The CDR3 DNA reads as TGTGCCAGCAGGACCGGCTCTGGAAACACCATATATTTT.

CDR3 amino acids: CASTPGDSNQPQHF. The CDR3 bases are TGCGCCAGCACCCCCGGGGATAGCAATCAGCCCCAGCATTTT. The chain recombines TRBV5-1 with TRBJ1-5; D not certain. The germline V gene has CDR1 SGHRS and CDR2 YFSETQ. The V end was cut by 6 bases, the J end by 0 bases, with 10 bases between. The CDR3 runs 14 residues.

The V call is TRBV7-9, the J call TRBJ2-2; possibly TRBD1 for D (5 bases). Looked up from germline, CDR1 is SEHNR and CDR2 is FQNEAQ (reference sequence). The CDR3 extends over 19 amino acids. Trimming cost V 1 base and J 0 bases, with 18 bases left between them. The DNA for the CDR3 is TGTGCCAGCAGCTTAGATCTAGTCCCCGCGACAGCGAACACCGGGGAGCTGTTTTTT. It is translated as CASSLDLVPATANTGELFF.

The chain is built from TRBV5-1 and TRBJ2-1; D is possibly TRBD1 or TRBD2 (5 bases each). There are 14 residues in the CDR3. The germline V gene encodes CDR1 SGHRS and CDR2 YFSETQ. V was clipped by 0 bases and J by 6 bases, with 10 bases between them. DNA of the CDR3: TGCGCCAGCAGCTTGGTTGGGGACGGCAATGAGCAGTTCTTC. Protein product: CASSLVGDGNEQFF.

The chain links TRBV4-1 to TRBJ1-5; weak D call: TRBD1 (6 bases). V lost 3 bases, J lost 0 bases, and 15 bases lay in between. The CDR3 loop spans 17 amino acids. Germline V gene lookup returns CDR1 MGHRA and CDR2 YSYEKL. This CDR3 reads CASSHRLGADSNQPQHF. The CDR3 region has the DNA TGCGCCAGCAGCCACCGATTGGGGGCGGATAGCAATCAGCCCCAGCATTTT.

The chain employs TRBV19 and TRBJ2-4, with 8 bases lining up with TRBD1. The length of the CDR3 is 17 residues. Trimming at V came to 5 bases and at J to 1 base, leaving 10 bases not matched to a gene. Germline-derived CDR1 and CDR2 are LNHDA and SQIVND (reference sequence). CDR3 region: CASSGQGYGVAKNIQYF. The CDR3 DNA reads TGTGCCAGTAGTGGACAGGGCTATGGGGTGGCCAAAAACATTCAGTACTTC.